The 18 T cell receptor beta chains in this list originate from one sample, sequenced in a study of tumor and adjacent non-tumor tissue in lung cancer. The library came from three nested PCR rounds adapted from ARM-PCR protocols. One entry per CDR3 protein results from TCRdb running MiXCR on the multiplex PCR reads. Of fewer than 100,000 distinct CDR3 sequences listed, about 82% are singletons. No cell sorting was done before RNA was extracted from the tissue. More than 3 cm separated this lung sample from the edge of the tumor. Input material: distant non-tumor lung tissue. The receptors shown here come from a man aged 60 to 75 with non-small cell lung cancer.

As regards this clonotype: The junction does not match germline at one end; this may be a read error. The chain links TRBV4-1 to TRBJ1-5; 7 bases match TRBD1. The CDR3 sequence is 17 residues long. CDR1 and CDR2 (germline): MGHRA, YSYEKL. The CDR3 loop is CASSQDSTGMGNQPQHF. CDR3 nucleotide sequence: TGCGCCAGTAGCCAAGATTCGACAGGGATGGGCAATCAGCCCCAGCATTTT.

V usage is TRBV11-2 and J usage is TRBJ1-1; 8 positions match TRBD1. CDR3 size: 14 residues. CDR1 is SGHAT, CDR2 FQNNGV, per germline. In nucleotides, the CDR3 is TGTACCTGCAGCTTAGCCCCCGGGACAGGAGGGGCTTTCTTT. It translates to CTCSLAPGTGGAFF.

Turning to this clonotype: At one end the junction does not follow the germline gene, possibly because of a read error. This chain connects TRBV5-6 to TRBJ1-5; 8 bases agree with TRBD1. The CDR3 totals 17 residues. Germline V gene data show CDR1 as SGHDT and CDR2 as YYEEEE. In nucleotides, the CDR3 is TGTGACAGCAGCTTCTATGACAGGGGCACGATCAATCAGCCCCAGCATTTT. It translates to CDSSFYDRGTINQPQHF.

Notes on this clonotype: The final CDR3 position lacks the conserved phenylalanine or tryptophan, pointing to a likely read error. The rearrangement uses TRBV20-1 and TRBJ2-7; D is unclear. The CDR3 has 13 residues. V gave up 0 bases and J gave up 4 bases, with 10 bases separating them. Germline V CDR1 and CDR2: DFQATT, SNEGSKA (reference sequence). CDR3 bases: TGCAGTGCTAGAGATGGGTCTTCTTACGAGCAGTACTCC. Protein: CSARDGSSYEQYS.

Note on this clonotype: Compared with germline, one end of the junction differs, possibly owing to a read error. The V and J genes are TRBV11-2 and TRBJ2-5, with a tentative D call TRBD1 (5 bases). This CDR3 is built from 14 residues. Germline CDR1 reads SGHAT; CDR2 reads FQNNGV. CDR3 sequence reads: CASSTGQVQETHYF. CDR3 coding DNA: TGTGCCAGCAGCACTGGACAAGTCCAAGAGACCCATTACTTC. Variable domain in full (rest from reference TRBV11-2 and TRBJ2-5): EAGVAQSPRYKIIEKRQSVAFWCNPISGHATLYWYQQILGQGPKLLIQFQNNGVVDDSQLPKDRFSAERLKGVDSTLKIQPAKLEDSAVYLCASSTGQVQETHYFGPGTRLLVL.

This clonotype was detected only once. This sequence may be a read error, since a much larger clone differs from it by one base. The genes are TRBV6-5 and TRBJ2-3, with D perhaps assigned TRBD1 or TRBD2 (5 bases each). The CDR3 runs 16 residues. Germline loops: CDR1 MNHEY, CDR2 SVGAGI. DNA for the CDR3: TGTGCCAGCGTTCGGGACCCCCTGTCTGGCACAGATGCGCAGTATTTT. It encodes CASVRDPLSGTDAQYF.

Turning to this clonotype: Sequence at one end of the junction differs from germline and may be a read error. V and J are TRBV18 and TRBJ1-5; D is uncertain. This CDR3 is built from 14 residues. Germline CDR1 is KGHSH and CDR2 is LQKENI. The CDR3, as DNA: TGTACCAGCTCACCACCGGGTCCCGATCAGCCCCAGCATTTT. It yields the protein CTSSPPGPDQPQHF.

This clonotype was found once. This may come from a read error, since a much larger clone is one base off. The chain couples TRBV20-1 to TRBJ2-7; maybe TRBD2 (6 bases). Germline V gene sequence: CDR1 DFQATT, CDR2 SNEGSKA (reference sequence). V was trimmed by 3 bases and J by 3 bases, leaving 9 bases between them. The CDR3 is 12 amino acids. The CDR3 loop reads CSASGSSYEQYF. The CDR3 DNA reads TGCAGTGCTAGCGGGAGCAGCTACGAGCAGTACTTC.

This chain uses TRBV6-5 with TRBJ2-1; D is unclear. CDR3 length equals 12 residues. V gave up 5 bases and J gave up 9 bases, with 11 bases separating them. The germline CDR1 and CDR2 sequences are MNHEY and SVGAGI. The chain's CDR3 is CASSRMNIEQFF. DNA for the CDR3: TGTGCCAGCAGTCGGATGAACATTGAGCAGTTCTTC.

As regards this clonotype: A much larger clone differs by one base, so this may be a read error. V gene TRBV6-1 combines with J gene TRBJ2-3; D is unclear. V gave up 7 bases and J gave up 0 bases, with 17 bases separating them. The CDR3 extends over 16 amino acids. Germline V gene sequence: CDR1 MNHNS, CDR2 SASEGT. The chain's CDR3 is CASKSEPVTSTDTQYF. The CDR3 nucleotides read TGTGCCAGCAAATCGGAGCCAGTCACTAGCACAGATACGCAGTATTTT.

As concerns this clonotype: A read error is possible here, since a much larger clone lies one base away. The chain combines TRBV6-1 with TRBJ1-6; D might be TRBD1 (6 bases). Germline CDR1 MNHNS, CDR2 SASEGT. The CDR3 totals 14 residues. V was shortened by 10 bases and J by 12 bases, with 22 bases between the two germline ends. CDR3 sequence: CAIRGRGQTQPLHF. CDR3 nucleotides: TGTGCCATCAGGGGTAGGGGACAAACCCAACCCCTCCACTTT.

The V gene is TRBV11-2, the J gene TRBJ2-7, with 8 bases aligning to TRBD2. The trim removed 3 bases at V and 7 bases at J, leaving 8 bases unmatched. The CDR3 is made up of 14 amino acids. From germline, CDR1 is SGHAT and CDR2 FQNNGV. This CDR3 reads CASSFGTSLREQYF. The CDR3 nucleotides are TGTGCCAGCAGCTTCGGGACTAGTCTGCGGGAGCAGTACTTC.

In regard to this clonotype: A much bigger clone sits one base away, suggesting this may be a read error. The chain couples TRBV6-5 to TRBJ1-1; tentatively, D is TRBD1 (5 bases). Germline V CDR1 and CDR2: MNHEY, SVGAGI. Trimming took off 5 bases at V and 5 bases at J, with 15 bases between the two ends. The CDR3 consists of 14 residues. This CDR3 is CASSRGGEQTEAFF. CDR3 nucleotide sequence: TGTGCCAGCAGTCGGGGGGGGGAGCAAACTGAAGCTTTCTTT.

V is TRBV6-2 or TRBV6-3 and J is TRBJ2-1; D may be TRBD1 (5 bases). This CDR3 is 14 amino acids long. Germline V gene sequence: CDR1 MNHEY, CDR2 SVGEGT. The V end was cut by 10 bases, the J end by 6 bases, with 19 bases between. CDR3 sequence (DNA): TGTGCCATTACCGACCAGACAGCCCGCAATGAGCAGTTCTTC. As protein: CAITDQTARNEQFF.

A few counts support this clonotype. A read error may produce the germline difference seen at one junction end. This sequence joins TRBV5-1 and TRBJ2-7; 10 bases map to TRBD2. The germline CDR1 and CDR2 sequences are SGHRS and YFSETQ. The CDR3 has 15 amino acids. The CDR3 region is CASSLLAGSSYEQYF. CDR3 nucleotides: TGCGCCAGTAGCTTACTAGCGGGATCCTCCTACGAGCAGTACTTC.

Comment on this clonotype: At one boundary the junction diverges from the germline segment, which might be a read error. The chain carries TRBV11-2 and TRBJ2-3; perhaps TRBD1 as D (5 bases). This CDR3 is 14 amino acids long. Germline V gene lookup returns CDR1 SGHAT and CDR2 FQNNGV. This CDR3 reads CTSSPLVNTGTQYF. In DNA form, the CDR3 reads TGTACCAGCAGTCCTCTAGTGAACACAGGTACGCAGTATTTT.

Comment on this clonotype: It may be a read error: a sequence one base away is much more abundant. This chain joins TRBV20-1 and TRBJ1-4; no reliable D call. This CDR3 is 13 amino acids long. Germline CDR1 reads DFQATT; CDR2 reads SNEGSKA (reference sequence). This CDR3 is CSVRAGKEEKLFF. The DNA for the CDR3 is TGCAGTGTTAGAGCGGGGAAGGAAGAAAAACTGTTTTTT.

Details on this clonotype: Since no conserved phenylalanine or tryptophan closes the CDR3, a read error is the likely cause. This chain connects TRBV11-1 to TRBJ2-7; possible D gene TRBD2, 5 bases. The CDR3 is 16 amino acids. Germline CDR1 reads SGHAT; CDR2 reads FQDESV (reference sequence). The CDR3 region has the DNA TGTGCTAGCAGCTTAGCGATTCGTGACAACTCCTACGAGCAGTACATC. Encoded protein: CASSLAIRDNSYEQYI.